This entry lists 5 T cell receptor beta chains sequenced from one sample in a study of T cells in Graves' hyperthyroidism and ophthalmopathy. Amplified regions were TCR beta CDR3 sequences from RNA transcripts. First-round RT-PCR targeting the TCR CDR3 was performed with the HTBI primer set. TCRdb reprocessed the multiplex PCR reads via MiXCR and lists one record per CDR3 protein. The table has roughly 580,000 distinct CDR3 sequences, under 60% seen once. Sequencing was performed on peripheral blood or thyroid tissue (not recorded which). Every receptor here comes from a woman under 30 with Graves' hyperthyroidism.

This clonotype has only a few counts. The chain recombines TRBV12-3 or TRBV12-4 with TRBJ1-2; the D gene is possibly TRBD1 (5 bases). This CDR3 has 14 amino acids. Trimming left V 3 bases short and J 4 bases short, with 12 bases between. CDR3 DNA: TGTGCCAGCAGTTTTGGTGGGGCCGGCTATGGCTACACCTTC. Translating it yields CASSFGGAGYGYTF.

This rearrangement joins TRBV15 to TRBJ2-6, with D uncertain. Trimming stripped 5 bases from V and 2 bases from J, with 13 bases between. The CDR3 contains 16 residues. CDR1 is LNHNV and CDR2 is YYDKDF in the germline V gene (reference sequence). This CDR3 is CATSVDARPGANVLTF. The DNA of the CDR3 is TGTGCCACCAGCGTTGATGCCCGACCTGGGGCCAACGTCCTGACTTTC. Using reference TRBV15 and TRBJ2-6 for the parts outside the CDR3, the full variable domain is DAMVIQNPRYQVTQFGKPVTLSCSQTLNHNVMYWYQQKSSQAPKLLFHYYDKDFNNEADTPDNFQSRRPNTSFCFLDIRSPGLGDTAMYLCATSVDARPGANVLTFGAGSRLTVL.

The chain joins TRBV15 to TRBJ1-2, with TRBD1 matching 7 bases. This CDR3 comprises 13 residues. The V segment lost 3 bases and the J segment 13 bases; nucleotides outside the gene matches: 11. Germline CDR1 LNHNV, CDR2 YYDKDF (reference sequence). CDR3 residues: CATSRVRGGVSTF. CDR3 nucleotide sequence: TGTGCCACCAGCAGGGTCCGAGGGGGCGTTTCCACCTTC.

The chain combines TRBV7-8 with TRBJ2-7; 10 bases align to TRBD1. The CDR3 spans 15 residues. CDR1 is SGHVS, CDR2 FQNEAQ, per germline. Germline trimming cut 3 bases from V and 4 bases from J; bases unmatched to any gene: 6. CDR3 loop: CASSFKTGGLYEQYF. The DNA for the CDR3 is TGTGCCAGCAGCTTTAAGACAGGGGGCTTGTACGAGCAGTACTTC.

This chain uses TRBV7-6 with TRBJ2-7; 7 bases agree with TRBD1. V lost 5 bases, J lost 6 bases, and 16 bases stayed unmatched. Germline loops: CDR1 SGHVS, CDR2 FNYEAQ. CDR3 length: 16 amino acids. The CDR3 is CASSILTGTASTEQYF. In DNA, the CDR3 is TGTGCCAGCAGCATCCTAACCGGGACAGCGTCGACCGAGCAGTACTTC.